A single sample is the source of the 19 T cell receptor beta chains below, sequenced in a study of vaccination and CD4 T cells after COVID-19. With the Oncomine TCR Beta short-read assay, DNA from cultured CD4+ T cells was sequenced. Using its own MiXCR run on the PCR reads, TCRdb lists one record per CDR3 protein. The profile shows tens of thousands of distinct CDR3 sequences, about 44% of them singletons. Their antigen targets remain unknown. The treatment was: roughly 10-day PBMC culture with coronavirus spike peptide pools or control peptides (ViraFEST assay). The sample taken for sequencing was CD4+ T cells from blood, cultured in vitro. Source of these receptors: a human donor who had recovered from COVID-19.

This clonotype has just a few counts. The rearrangement joins TRBV20-1 to TRBJ1-2, with D possibly being TRBD1 (5 bases). The V gene's germline CDR1 is DFQATT and CDR2 SNEGSKA (reference sequence). The V gene lost 8 bases and the J gene lost 2 bases, with 12 bases spanning the gap. This CDR3 contains 12 residues. The DNA for the CDR3 is TGCAGTCGCGTGGGGGTAAACTATGGCTACACCTTC. This gives the protein CSRVGVNYGYTF.

V usage is TRBV28 and J usage is TRBJ2-7; 10 bases match TRBD1. J gave up 3 bases and V 5 bases, and 10 bases lay outside the gene matches. The V gene's germline CDR1 is MDHEN and CDR2 SYDVKM. The CDR3 is made up of 16 amino acids. This CDR3 is CASSGRDRGWGYEQYF. The CDR3 DNA reads as TGTGCCAGCAGTGGACGGGACAGGGGTTGGGGCTACGAGCAGTACTTC.

In DNA form, the CDR3 reads TGCAGTGCTAGTGGTTCCAGCGGGAAAAATGAGCAGTTCTTC. Translation gives CSASGSSGKNEQFF. The chain uses TRBV20-1 and TRBJ2-1; the match to TRBD2 covers 7 bases. Trimming cost V 3 bases and J 7 bases; bases outside gene matches: 9. The length of the CDR3 is 14 residues. The germline CDR1 and CDR2 sequences are DFQATT and SNEGSKA (reference sequence).

V usage is TRBV5-1 and J usage is TRBJ1-2; maybe TRBD1 (5 bases). The germline gives CDR1 SGHRS, CDR2 YFSETQ. The CDR3 is 14 amino acids. V was trimmed by 2 bases and J by 6 bases, leaving 14 bases between them. CDR3 region: CASSLEGQKDGYTF. CDR3 bases: TGCGCCAGCAGCTTAGAGGGGCAAAAGGATGGCTACACCTTC.

This clonotype was found a few times. The chain is built from TRBV30 and TRBJ1-2, with 8 bases identical to TRBD1. The V gene end was trimmed by 4 bases and the J gene end by 5 bases; junction bases not matched to a gene: 6. Germline V gene lookup returns CDR1 GTSNPN and CDR2 SVGIG (reference sequence). The CDR3 has 13 amino acids. The CDR3 reads CAWISDREYGYTF. The CDR3 region has the DNA TGTGCCTGGATCTCGGACAGGGAGTATGGCTACACCTTC.

The genes are TRBV7-2 and TRBJ2-3; D is unresolved. CDR1 is SGHTA, CDR2 FQGNSA, per germline. The CDR3 spans 13 residues. The ends were cut back, 3 bases at V and 2 bases at J, with 6 bases in the middle. This chain's CDR3 is CASSFANTDTQYF. The CDR3 DNA reads as TGTGCCAGCAGCTTTGCTAACACAGATACGCAGTATTTT.

J is TRBJ2-2 and V is TRBV5-1; D is ambiguous. Germline CDR1 SGHRS, CDR2 YFSETQ. Trimming removed 6 bases at V and 4 bases at J, with 13 bases between. This CDR3 spans 14 amino acids. CDR3 in amino acids: CASTPLGVTGELFF. The CDR3 coding sequence is TGCGCCAGCACCCCCTTAGGCGTCACCGGGGAGCTGTTTTTT.

The chain couples TRBV19 to TRBJ2-7; 10 bases align to TRBD1. The CDR3 has 16 residues. V lost 4 bases, J lost 4 bases, and 10 bases stayed unmatched. The V gene's germline CDR1 is LNHDA and CDR2 SQIVND (reference sequence). The chain's CDR3 is CASSRRGGDRGYEQYF. CDR3 sequence (DNA): TGTGCCAGTAGTAGGAGGGGAGGGGACAGGGGTTACGAGCAGTACTTC.

The V and J genes are TRBV6-4 and TRBJ2-1; 14 nucleotides agree with TRBD2. Trimming removed 6 bases from V and 7 bases from J; junction bases left unmatched: 5. The germline CDR1 and CDR2 sequences are MRHNA and SNTAGT. CDR3 length: 15 residues. The CDR3 loop is CASRGTSGSRNEQFF. In DNA form, the CDR3 reads TGTGCCAGCAGGGGGACTAGCGGGAGTAGAAATGAGCAGTTCTTC.

J is TRBJ2-3 and V is TRBV6-1, with D perhaps TRBD1 (6 bases). This CDR3 spans 14 amino acids. In germline, CDR1 is MNHNS, CDR2 SASEGT. Trimming took 6 bases from V and 4 from J, leaving 14 bases between them. In DNA, the CDR3 is TGTGCCAGCAGAAGAGCAGGGGCCGCAGATACGCAGTATTTT. Translation gives CASRRAGAADTQYF.

This clonotype has more than one count but fewer than ten. The V gene is TRBV6-1, the J gene TRBJ1-2; 8 nucleotides align to TRBD1. Germline V lookup: CDR1 MNHNS, CDR2 SASEGT. The junction had 7 bases not matched to a gene; V was cut back by 6 bases and J by 7 bases. This CDR3 spans 13 amino acids. The CDR3 region is CASSRGTGSGYTF. The DNA of the CDR3 is TGTGCCAGCAGCCGAGGGACAGGCTCTGGCTACACCTTC.

CDR3: CASSLNPGFNEKLFF. The DNA of the CDR3 is TGCGCCAGCAGCTTGAATCCAGGATTTAATGAAAAACTGTTTTTT. This chain uses TRBV5-1 with TRBJ1-4; D unresolved. There are 15 residues in the CDR3. Trimming removed 1 base at V and 4 bases at J, with 11 bases between. CDR1 SGHRS and CDR2 YFSETQ come from the germline V gene.

This clonotype showed up just a few times. V is TRBV10-3 and J is TRBJ2-3, with 9 bases identical to TRBD1. The CDR3 runs to 12 residues. The V and J ends lost 8 bases and 6 bases, in that order; junction bases with no gene match: 3. Germline V CDR1 and CDR2: ENHRY, SYGVKD. The CDR3 DNA follows: TGTGCCATCGGGGACAGGGCTGATACGCAGTATTTT. Protein: CAIGDRADTQYF.

This sequence joins TRBV11-3 and TRBJ1-6; 10 bases line up with TRBD1. Trimming removed 3 bases from V and 7 bases from J; junction bases left unmatched: 3. Looked up from germline, CDR1 is SGHNT and CDR2 is YENEEA. The length of the CDR3 is 15 residues. The chain's CDR3 is CASSFGTGENSPLHF. The CDR3 region has the DNA TGTGCCAGCAGCTTCGGGACAGGGGAAAATTCACCCCTCCACTTT.

The chain couples TRBV20-1 to TRBJ1-4, with D unresolved. Germline-derived CDR1 and CDR2 are DFQATT and SNEGSKA (reference sequence). The V end lost 1 base, the J end lost 6 bases, and 15 bases lay between the germline ends. CDR3 length: 15 residues. CDR3 region: CSARAEGRADEKLFF. CDR3 DNA sequence: TGCAGTGCTAGAGCCGAGGGAAGGGCAGATGAAAAACTGTTTTTT.

The rearrangement links TRBV30 to TRBJ1-5; no firm D call. Germline lookup yields CDR1 GTSNPN and CDR2 SVGIG (reference sequence). V dropped 3 bases and J dropped 4 bases, with 7 bases sitting between them. The CDR3 runs to 12 residues. CDR3 in DNA: TGTGCCTGGAGAGGGAGAAATCAGCCCCAGCATTTT. Its translation is CAWRGRNQPQHF.

The genes are TRBV20-1 and TRBJ2-2; D may be TRBD2 (5 bases). The CDR3 is 15 amino acids. Germline V CDR1 and CDR2: DFQATT, SNEGSKA (reference sequence). Trimming removed 6 bases at V and 1 base at J, with 15 bases between. DNA for the CDR3: TGCAGTGCCCCGGAGGCTTCGGGGAACACCGGGGAGCTGTTTTTT. Translated, it gives CSAPEASGNTGELFF.

This clonotype was seen once. V is TRBV19 and J is TRBJ2-1; D is possibly TRBD1 (6 bases). CDR1 is LNHDA and CDR2 is SQIVND in the germline V gene (reference sequence). The V end lost 5 bases, the J end lost 9 bases, and 20 bases lay between the germline ends. This CDR3 has 15 amino acids. Written as DNA, the CDR3 is TGTGCCAGTAGTCGTCCCGCTTACAGGGAAAGTGAGCAGTTCTTC. Protein product: CASSRPAYRESEQFF.

The chain couples TRBV5-8 to TRBJ2-3, with D hard to call. V was clipped by 4 bases and J by 4 bases, with 7 bases between them. The CDR3 has 12 amino acids. Germline lookup yields CDR1 SGHTS and CDR2 YDEGEE. CDR3 bases: TGTGCCAGCAGCCAGAGAGCAGATACGCAGTATTTT. This sequence encodes CASSQRADTQYF.